This entry describes one TCR beta chain. This record belongs to a study of blood T cell repertoires in COVID-19. On the study more broadly: The origin of the acute and convalescent COVID-19 samples was the United States, Italy and Spain.

As handled by the study authors: Amplification of reference gene primers was used by the study to estimate nucleated cell counts. The data were produced by immunoSEQ multiplex PCR, yet TCRdb's version contains in-frame clones alone and is incomplete. From that table come the V and J calls and clone size; the DNA was used to work out D and trimming. The data contain under 60,000 clones, around four fifths of them singletons. Trimming removed 7 bases from V and 0 bases from J, with 13 bases in between. This CDR3 has 15 residues. Germline V gene sequence: CDR1 MNHEY, CDR2 SVGEGT. Specimen: peripheral blood. The clonotype comes from a middle-aged man with acute or convalescent COVID-19. The rearrangement joins TRBV6-2 or TRBV6-3 to TRBJ2-1; TRBD1 is a possible D gene (6 bases). CDR3 nucleotides: TGTGCCAGCAACCCAGGGGCTAGCTCCTACAATGAGCAGTTCTTC. This codes for CASNPGASSYNEQFF.